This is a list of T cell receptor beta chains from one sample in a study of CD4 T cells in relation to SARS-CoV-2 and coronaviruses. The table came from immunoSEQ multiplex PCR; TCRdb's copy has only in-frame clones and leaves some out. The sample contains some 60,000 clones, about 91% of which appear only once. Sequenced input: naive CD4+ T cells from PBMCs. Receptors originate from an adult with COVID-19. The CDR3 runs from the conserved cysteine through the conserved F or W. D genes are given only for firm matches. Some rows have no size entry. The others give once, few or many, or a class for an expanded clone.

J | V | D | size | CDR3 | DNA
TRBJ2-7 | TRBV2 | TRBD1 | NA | CASSGADRDWYEQYF | TGTGCCAGCAGTGGGGCGGACAGGGATTGGTACGAGCAGTACTTC
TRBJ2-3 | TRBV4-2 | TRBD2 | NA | CASSQEGSGRGADTQYF | TGTGCCAGCAGCCAAGAAGGGAGCGGGAGAGGTGCAGATACGCAGTATTTT
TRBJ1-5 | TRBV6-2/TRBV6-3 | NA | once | CASSYISQPQHF | TGTGCCAGCAGTTACATCTCTCAGCCCCAGCATTTT
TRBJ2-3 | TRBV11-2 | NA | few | CASSLVVDTQYF | TGTGCCAGCAGCTTAGTCGTAGATACGCAGTATTTT
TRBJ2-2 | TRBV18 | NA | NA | CASSPGWRGKPGELFF | TGTGCCAGCTCACCCGGTTGGAGAGGGAAACCCGGGGAGCTGTTTTTT
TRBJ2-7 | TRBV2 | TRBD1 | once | CASRDRGSYEQYF | TGTGCCAGCAGGGACAGGGGTTCCTACGAGCAGTACTTC
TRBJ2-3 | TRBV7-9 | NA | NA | CASSSFTDTQYF | TGTGCCAGCAGCTCCTTCACAGATACGCAGTATTTT
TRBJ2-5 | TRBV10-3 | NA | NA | CAISENREGETQYF | TGTGCCATCAGTGAAAACAGGGAGGGCGAGACCCAGTACTTC
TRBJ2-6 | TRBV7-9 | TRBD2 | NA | CASSLAGGSGANVLTF | TGTGCCAGCAGCTTAGCGGGGGGGTCTGGGGCCAACGTCCTGACTTTC
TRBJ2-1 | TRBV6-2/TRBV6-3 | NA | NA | CASSYGGAPGFF | TGTGCCAGCAGTTACGGTGGAGCCCCCGGGTTCTTC
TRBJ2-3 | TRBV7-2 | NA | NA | CASSPDILTDTQYF | TGTGCCAGCAGCCCAGACATACTCACAGATACGCAGTATTTT
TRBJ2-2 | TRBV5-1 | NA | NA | CASSLGVDPGELFF | TGCGCCAGCAGCTTGGGGGTAGACCCCGGGGAGCTGTTTTTT
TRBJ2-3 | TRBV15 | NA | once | CATSRDPGVKDTQYF | TGTGCCACCAGTAGAGACCCGGGAGTGAAAGATACGCAGTATTTT
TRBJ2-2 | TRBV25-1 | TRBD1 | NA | CASGRQGSPTGELFF | TGTGCCAGCGGAAGACAGGGAAGTCCCACCGGGGAGCTGTTTTTT
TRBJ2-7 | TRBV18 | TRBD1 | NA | CASSRDRGPGEQYF | TGTGCCAGCTCCCGGGACAGGGGGCCGGGCGAGCAGTACTTC
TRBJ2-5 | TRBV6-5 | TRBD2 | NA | CASRLTSGRAGTQYF | TGTGCCAGCAGATTGACTAGCGGGAGGGCGGGGACCCAGTACTTC
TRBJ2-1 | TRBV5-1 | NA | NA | CASSTGTASYNEQFF | TGCGCCAGCAGCACCGGGACGGCCTCCTACAATGAGCAGTTCTTC
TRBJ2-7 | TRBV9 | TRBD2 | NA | CASSVNPGTSLHEQYF | TGTGCCAGCAGCGTAAACCCCGGGACTAGCTTGCACGAGCAGTACTTC
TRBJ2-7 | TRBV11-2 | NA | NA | CASSLGRGRPSYEQYF | TGTGCCAGCAGCTTAGGTAGGGGCCGGCCCTCCTACGAGCAGTACTTC
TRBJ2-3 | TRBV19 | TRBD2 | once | CASSIEAAGGPLTDTQYF | TGTGCCAGTAGTATAGAAGCAGCGGGAGGGCCTCTCACAGATACGCAGTATTTT
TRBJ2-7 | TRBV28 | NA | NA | CASSLPGPSYEQYF | TGTGCCAGCAGTTTACCGGGACCCTCCTACGAGCAGTACTTC
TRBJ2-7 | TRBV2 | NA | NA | CASSEGHLYEQYF | TGTGCCAGCAGTGAAGGGCACCTCTACGAGCAGTACTTC
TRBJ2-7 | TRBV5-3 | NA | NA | CARSVRGRGTYEQYF | TGTGCCAGAAGCGTACGGGGACGGGGGACCTACGAGCAGTACTTC
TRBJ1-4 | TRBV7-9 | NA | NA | CASSGLWSTNEKLFF | TGTGCCAGCAGCGGTCTGTGGAGCACAAATGAAAAACTGTTTTTT
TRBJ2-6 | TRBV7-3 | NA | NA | CASSRGPNSGANVLTF | TGTGCCAGCAGCAGGGGTCCAAACTCTGGGGCCAACGTCCTGACTTTC
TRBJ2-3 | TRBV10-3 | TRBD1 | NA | CAISVGQRKDTQYF | TGTGCCATCAGTGTGGGACAGCGAAAAGATACGCAGTATTTT
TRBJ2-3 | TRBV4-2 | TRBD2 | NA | CASSNPAGAVDTQYF | TGTGCCAGCAGCAACCCAGCGGGAGCAGTAGATACGCAGTATTTT
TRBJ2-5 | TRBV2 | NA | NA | CATIGGSGAQTQYF | TGTGCCACCATCGGAGGTTCAGGGGCGCAGACCCAGTACTTC
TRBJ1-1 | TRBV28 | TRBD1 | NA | CASSFPARTGTTEAFF | TGTGCCAGCAGTTTTCCCGCACGGACAGGGACCACTGAAGCTTTCTTT
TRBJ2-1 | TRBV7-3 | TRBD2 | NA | CASSPSGRGYNEQFF | TGTGCCAGCAGCCCAAGCGGGAGGGGCTACAATGAGCAGTTCTTC
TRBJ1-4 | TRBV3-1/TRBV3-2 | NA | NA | CASSQDLSLLFF | TGTGCCAGCAGCCAAGATTTGAGTTTACTGTTTTTT
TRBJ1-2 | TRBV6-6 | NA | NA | CASSYEGIGYGYTF | TGTGCCAGCAGTTACGAAGGAATAGGCTATGGCTACACCTTC
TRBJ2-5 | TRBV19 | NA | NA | CASSKLAGNRETQYF | TGTGCCAGTAGTAAACTCGCCGGGAACAGAGAGACCCAGTACTTC
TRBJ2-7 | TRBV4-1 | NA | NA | CASSQVFGFEQYF | TGCGCCAGCAGCCAAGTTTTCGGTTTCGAGCAGTACTTC
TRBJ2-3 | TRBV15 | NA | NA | CATSHRPKDTQYF | TGTGCCACCAGTCATAGACCCAAAGATACGCAGTATTTT
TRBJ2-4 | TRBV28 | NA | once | CASSTTEGGAKNIQYF | TGTGCCAGCAGTACGACCGAGGGGGGAGCCAAAAACATTCAGTACTTC
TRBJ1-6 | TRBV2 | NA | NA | CASTRIVNNSPLHF | TGTGCCAGCACCAGGATAGTCAACAATTCACCCCTCCACTTT
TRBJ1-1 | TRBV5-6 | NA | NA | CASSFSEGGLVFF | TGTGCCAGCAGCTTTTCGGAGGGGGGATTGGTTTTCTTT
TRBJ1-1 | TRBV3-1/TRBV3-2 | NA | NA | CASSASLRTEAFF | TGTGCCAGCAGCGCTTCATTGCGAACTGAAGCTTTCTTT
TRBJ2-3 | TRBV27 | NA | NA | CASSLGGNTQYF | TGTGCCAGCAGTTTAGGAGGGAATACGCAGTATTTT
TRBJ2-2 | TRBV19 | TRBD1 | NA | CASSIGRWRDRDTGELFF | TGTGCCAGTAGTATAGGCCGGTGGCGGGACAGGGATACCGGGGAGCTGTTTTTT
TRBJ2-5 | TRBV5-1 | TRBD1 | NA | CASSWTGQGQETQYF | TGCGCCAGCAGCTGGACAGGACAGGGTCAAGAGACCCAGTACTTC
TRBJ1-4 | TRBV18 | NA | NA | CASSPVEREKLFF | TGTGCCAGCTCACCGGTGGAGAGGGAAAAACTGTTTTTT
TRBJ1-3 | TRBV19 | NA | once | CASSMGSGNTIYF | TGTGCCAGTAGTATGGGATCCGGAAACACCATATATTTT
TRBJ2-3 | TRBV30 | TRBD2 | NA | CAWRGLADTQYF | TGTGCCTGGCGAGGACTAGCTGATACGCAGTATTTT
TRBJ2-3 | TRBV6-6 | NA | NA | CASSLRSISTDTQYF | TGTGCCAGCAGCCTGCGGAGTATTTCCACAGATACGCAGTATTTT
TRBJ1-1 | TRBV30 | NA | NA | CAWSAGRWNTEAFF | TGTGCCTGGAGTGCCGGACGGTGGAACACTGAAGCTTTCTTT
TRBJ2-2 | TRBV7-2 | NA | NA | CASSLDPSGTGELFF | TGTGCCAGCAGCTTAGACCCCTCGGGCACCGGGGAGCTGTTTTTT
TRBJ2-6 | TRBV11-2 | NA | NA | CASSFILSGANVLTF | TGTGCCAGCAGCTTCATCCTCTCTGGGGCCAACGTCCTGACTTTC
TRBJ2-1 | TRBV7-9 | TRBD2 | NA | CATTFWGLAGDNSYNEQFF | TGTGCCACGACCTTTTGGGGACTAGCGGGAGATAACTCCTACAATGAGCAGTTCTTC
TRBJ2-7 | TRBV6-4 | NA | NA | CASTQSYEQYF | TGTGCCAGCACACAGTCCTACGAGCAGTACTTC
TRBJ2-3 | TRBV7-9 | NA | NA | CASSLVTTDTQYF | TGTGCCAGCAGCTTAGTCACCACAGATACGCAGTATTTT
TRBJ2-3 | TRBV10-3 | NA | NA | CAIRQTSDDTQYF | TGTGCCATCAGGCAGACAAGCGACGATACGCAGTATTTT